This T cell receptor (beta chain) was identified during a study of T cell changes during pregnancy in multiple sclerosis. This clone was observed a handful of times. The protocol was immunoSEQ multiplex PCR, while the TCRdb copy is restricted to in-frame clones and leaves out a portion. The sample holds 43,000 or so clones, 70% to 90% seen once. The origin of this receptor is a female donor with multiple sclerosis, enrolled in a pregnancy study. This specimen consisted of peripheral blood, obtained in the first trimester of pregnancy.

CDR3 bases: TGTGCCAGCAGCCCACCGGGCAGGGGAGAGAGGAACACCGGGGAGCTGTTTTTT. Translation gives CASSPPGRGERNTGELFF. This sequence joins TRBV7-9 and TRBJ2-2; a weak D match, TRBD1 (6 bases). Trimming stripped 5 bases from V and 1 base from J, with 20 bases between. Per germline, CDR1 SEHNR and CDR2 FQNEAQ (reference sequence). The CDR3 length is 18 residues.